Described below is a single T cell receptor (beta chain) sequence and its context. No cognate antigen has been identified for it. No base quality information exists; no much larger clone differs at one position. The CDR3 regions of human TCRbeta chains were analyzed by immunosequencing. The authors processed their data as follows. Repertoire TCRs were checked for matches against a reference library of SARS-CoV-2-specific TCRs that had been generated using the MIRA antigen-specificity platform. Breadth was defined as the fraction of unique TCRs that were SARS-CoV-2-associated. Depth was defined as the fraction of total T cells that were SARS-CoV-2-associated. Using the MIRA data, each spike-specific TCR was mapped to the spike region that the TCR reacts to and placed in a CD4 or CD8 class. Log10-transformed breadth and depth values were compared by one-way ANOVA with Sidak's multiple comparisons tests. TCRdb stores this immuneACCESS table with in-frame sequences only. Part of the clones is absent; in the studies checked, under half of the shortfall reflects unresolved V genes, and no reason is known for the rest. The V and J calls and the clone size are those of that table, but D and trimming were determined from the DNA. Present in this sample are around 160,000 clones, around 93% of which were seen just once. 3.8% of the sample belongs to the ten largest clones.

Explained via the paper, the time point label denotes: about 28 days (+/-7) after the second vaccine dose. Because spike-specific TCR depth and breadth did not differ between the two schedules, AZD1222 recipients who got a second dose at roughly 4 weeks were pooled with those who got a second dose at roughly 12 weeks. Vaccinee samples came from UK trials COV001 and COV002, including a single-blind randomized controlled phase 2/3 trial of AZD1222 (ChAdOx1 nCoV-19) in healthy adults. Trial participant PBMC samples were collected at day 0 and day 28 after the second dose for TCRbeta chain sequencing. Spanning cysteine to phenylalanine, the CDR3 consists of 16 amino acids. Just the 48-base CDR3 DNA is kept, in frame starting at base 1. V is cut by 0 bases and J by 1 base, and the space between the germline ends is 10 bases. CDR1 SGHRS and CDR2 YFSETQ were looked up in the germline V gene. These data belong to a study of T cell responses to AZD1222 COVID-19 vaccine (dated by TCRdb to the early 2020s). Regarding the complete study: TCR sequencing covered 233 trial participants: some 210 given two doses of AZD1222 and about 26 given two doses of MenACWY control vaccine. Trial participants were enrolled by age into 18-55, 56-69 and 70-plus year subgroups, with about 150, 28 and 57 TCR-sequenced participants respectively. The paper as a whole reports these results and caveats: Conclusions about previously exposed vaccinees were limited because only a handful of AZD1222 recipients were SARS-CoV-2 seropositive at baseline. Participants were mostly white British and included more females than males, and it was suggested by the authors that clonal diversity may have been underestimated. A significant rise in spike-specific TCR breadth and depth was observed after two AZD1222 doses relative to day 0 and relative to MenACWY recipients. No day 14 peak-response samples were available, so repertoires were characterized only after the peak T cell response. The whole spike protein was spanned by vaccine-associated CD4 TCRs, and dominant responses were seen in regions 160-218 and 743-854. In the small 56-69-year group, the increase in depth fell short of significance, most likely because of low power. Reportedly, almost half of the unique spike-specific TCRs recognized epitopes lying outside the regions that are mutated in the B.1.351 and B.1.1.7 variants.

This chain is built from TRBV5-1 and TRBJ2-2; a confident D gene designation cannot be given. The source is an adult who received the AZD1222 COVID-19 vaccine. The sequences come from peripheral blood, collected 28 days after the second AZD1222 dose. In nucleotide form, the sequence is TGCGCCAGCAGCTTGGTCATCACCCTGAACACCGGGGAGCTGTTTTTT. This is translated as CASSLVITLNTGELFF.